The 18 T cell receptor beta chains below all came from one sample that was sequenced in a study of T cell repertoires in cytomegalovirus infection. TCRdb re-derived calls from the reads in MiXCR, one entry per CDR3 protein. The sample yields some 920,000 distinct CDR3 sequences, more than 25% seen once. Their target antigens are unknown. The sequenced sample was cultured CD8+ T cells from PBMCs, obtained from culture after CMV antigen stimulation. Receptors originate from a human donor in good health (CMV status not recorded). Some clones in this sample may be carry-over from other donors' samples.

The chain is built from TRBV12-3 or TRBV12-4 and TRBJ2-2; D is perhaps TRBD1 (6 bases). V lost 3 bases to trimming and J lost 5 bases, with 13 bases between them. The CDR3 has 15 residues. The CDR3 coding sequence is TGTGCCAGCAGTTTTAATACAGGGAAGACCGGGGAGCTGTTTTTT. This encodes CASSFNTGKTGELFF.

This clonotype has a handful of counts. The CDR3 DNA follows: TGCGCCAGCAGCCAAGATGACACAGGTGCTTTCGGCTACACCTTC. This translates into CASSQDDTGAFGYTF. The chain uses TRBV4-1 and TRBJ1-2; possible D gene TRBD1, 5 bases. The ends were cut back, 0 bases at V and 8 bases at J, with 16 bases in the middle. This CDR3 has 15 amino acids. Germline values: CDR1 MGHRA, CDR2 YSYEKL.

The chain uses TRBV11-2 and TRBJ1-2; TRBD1 might be the D (5 bases). The CDR3 runs 14 residues. V lost 3 bases to trimming and J lost 3 bases, with 11 bases between them. Germline V CDR1 and CDR2: SGHAT, FQNNGV. CDR3 sequence (DNA): TGTGCCAGCAGCTTTTTTAGGGGTGACTATGGCTACACCTTC. Protein: CASSFFRGDYGYTF.

The J gene is TRBJ2-6, the V gene TRBV20-1; D is ambiguous. The CDR3 has 12 residues. Germline CDR1 and CDR2: DFQATT and SNEGSKA (reference sequence). Trimming left V 3 bases short and J 9 bases short, with 9 bases between. CDR3 in DNA: TGCAGTGCTAGCCCCATCTACAACGTCCTGACTTTC. This translates into CSASPIYNVLTF.

There are a few counts of this clonotype. This chain connects TRBV6-1 to TRBJ1-1, with TRBD1 as a possible D gene (5 bases). The germline V gene encodes CDR1 MNHNS and CDR2 SASEGT. The CDR3 has 15 amino acids. The V end was cut by 8 bases, the J end by 4 bases, with 20 bases between. The CDR3 sequence: CASLPAYEGSTEAFF. The CDR3 coding sequence is TGTGCCAGCCTCCCCGCGTATGAGGGGAGCACTGAAGCTTTCTTT.

This clonotype was detected only once. This may be a read error: a much more frequent sequence differs by one nucleotide. The rearrangement uses TRBV7-6 and TRBJ2-1; TRBD2 aligns across 16 bases. Germline V gene sequence: CDR1 SGHVS, CDR2 FNYEAQ. The CDR3 runs to 18 residues. J was trimmed by 2 bases and V by 3 bases; bases with no gene match: 4. The CDR3 loop reads CASSLEGLAGGPYNEQFF. The CDR3 nucleotides are TGTGCCAGCAGCTTGGAGGGACTAGCGGGGGGGCCCTACAATGAGCAGTTCTTC.

Worth noting for this clonotype: The junction departs from germline at one end; a sequencing error may be responsible. The chain is built from TRBV11-2 and TRBJ2-3, with unresolved D. In germline, CDR1 is SGHAT, CDR2 FQNNGV. The CDR3 runs to 15 residues. The CDR3 DNA is TGTGCCAGCAGTTTAGACCCGAGCCCCACAGATACGCAGTATTTT. As protein: CASSLDPSPTDTQYF.

The genes are TRBV4-1 and TRBJ2-1; 14 positions match TRBD2. Germline V lookup: CDR1 MGHRA, CDR2 YSYEKL. This CDR3 is built from 15 residues. The trim removed 4 bases at V and 8 bases at J, leaving 4 bases unmatched. This chain's CDR3 is CASSLRLAGGYEQFF. The CDR3 nucleotides are TGCGCCAGCAGCCTAAGACTAGCGGGGGGGTATGAGCAGTTCTTC.

The chain joins TRBV9 to TRBJ2-3, with D perhaps being TRBD1 or TRBD2 (5 bases each). V was cut by 0 bases and J by 1 base, with 12 bases left in between. Looked up from germline, CDR1 is SGDLS and CDR2 is YYNGEE. The CDR3 is 16 residues long. CDR3 residues: CASSVDMRGGTDTQYF. The CDR3 DNA follows: TGTGCCAGCAGCGTAGATATGAGGGGTGGCACAGATACGCAGTATTTT.

This sequence joins TRBV28 and TRBJ1-5; D not resolved. V was pared by 2 bases and J by 6 bases, with 14 bases between. The CDR3 has 15 amino acids. Germline CDR1 and CDR2: MDHEN and SYDVKM. The CDR3 sequence is CASSLPIGTIQPQHF. CDR3 DNA sequence: TGTGCCAGCAGTTTACCTATTGGTACGATTCAGCCCCAGCATTTT.

The V gene is TRBV28, the J gene TRBJ2-7; TRBD1 matches at 7 bases. The CDR3 contains 15 residues. V lost 7 bases and J lost 0; bases outside the gene matches: 9. Germline CDR1 reads MDHEN; CDR2 reads SYDVKM. DNA of the CDR3: TGTGCCAGCATTCCTCGGGACAGAAGCTCCTACGAGCAGTACGTC. Amino acid sequence: CASIPRDRSSYEQYV.

This clonotype was seen a handful of times. J is TRBJ1-1 and V is TRBV19; 9 positions agree with TRBD1. Germline trimming cut 9 bases from V and 11 bases from J; bases unmatched to any gene: 10. Germline V gene data show CDR1 as LNHDA and CDR2 as SQIVND (reference sequence). The CDR3 length is 12 residues. The CDR3 reads CASKTGGKTAFF. In DNA form, the CDR3 reads TGTGCCAGCAAAACAGGGGGCAAGACGGCTTTCTTT.

The chain combines TRBV19 with TRBJ2-1, with 11 nucleotides matching TRBD2. CDR1 LNHDA and CDR2 SQIVND come from the germline V gene (reference sequence). J lost 2 bases, V lost 5 bases, and 5 bases had no gene match. This CDR3 has 16 residues. The CDR3: CASSYPGLAAYNEQFF. In DNA form, the CDR3 reads TGTGCCAGTAGTTACCCGGGACTAGCGGCCTACAATGAGCAGTTCTTC.

The CDR3 region is CASRDSGSNQPQHF. The CDR3 coding sequence is TGTGCCAGTAGGGACTCAGGGAGCAATCAGCCCCAGCATTTT. The chain recombines TRBV19 with TRBJ1-5; tentative D call: TRBD1 (5 bases). The germline V gene encodes CDR1 LNHDA and CDR2 SQIVND (reference sequence). Trimming removed 6 bases at V and 1 base at J, with 10 bases between. This CDR3 contains 14 residues. The variable domain in full, with the rest retrieved from reference TRBV19 and TRBJ1-5, is DGGITQSPKYLFRKEGQNVTLSCEQNLNHDAMYWYRQDPGQGLRLIYYSQIVNDFQKGDIAEGYSVSREKKESFPLTVTSAQKNPTAFYLCASRDSGSNQPQHFGDGTRLSIL.

This clonotype has only a few counts. This sequence joins TRBV6-2 or TRBV6-3 and TRBJ2-7; D possibly matches TRBD1 or TRBD2 (6 bases each). The CDR3 contains 17 residues. Per germline, CDR1 MNHEY and CDR2 SVGEGT. Trimming stripped 5 bases from V and 3 bases from J, with 23 bases between. The CDR3 spells CASSLRAPGATLYEQYF. CDR3 bases: TGTGCCAGCAGTCTAAGAGCCCCGGGGGCCACTCTCTACGAGCAGTACTTC.

This clonotype was observed a handful of times. The rearrangement joins TRBV12-3 or TRBV12-4 to TRBJ2-3, with 7 bases matching TRBD2. The length of the CDR3 is 16 residues. Losses at the gene ends were 5 bases for V and 0 bases for J; bases not matched to a gene: 8. CDR3 nucleotide sequence: TGTGCCAGCAGTCCCACTAGCGACTCTAGCACAGATACGCAGTATTTT. It yields the protein CASSPTSDSSTDTQYF.

The chain employs TRBV5-4 and TRBJ2-7; D possibly corresponds to TRBD1 (5 bases). The CDR3 is 15 residues long. The germline V gene has CDR1 SGHNT and CDR2 YYREEE (reference sequence). Between the trimmed V and J ends, which lost 1 base and 2 bases, there was a span of 13 bases. The CDR3 coding sequence is TGTGCCAGCAGCTTGAAAGGGGATCACACCTACGAGCAGTACTTC. As protein: CASSLKGDHTYEQYF.

This clonotype was observed a handful of times. The V and J genes are TRBV6-5 and TRBJ2-7; the match to TRBD1 covers 9 bases. From germline, CDR1 is MNHEY and CDR2 SVGAGI. J lost 4 bases, V lost 2 bases, and 6 bases had no gene match. This CDR3 spans 15 amino acids. CDR3: CASSYPGTGRYEQYF. The CDR3 DNA reads as TGTGCCAGCAGTTACCCCGGGACAGGGAGGTACGAGCAGTACTTC.